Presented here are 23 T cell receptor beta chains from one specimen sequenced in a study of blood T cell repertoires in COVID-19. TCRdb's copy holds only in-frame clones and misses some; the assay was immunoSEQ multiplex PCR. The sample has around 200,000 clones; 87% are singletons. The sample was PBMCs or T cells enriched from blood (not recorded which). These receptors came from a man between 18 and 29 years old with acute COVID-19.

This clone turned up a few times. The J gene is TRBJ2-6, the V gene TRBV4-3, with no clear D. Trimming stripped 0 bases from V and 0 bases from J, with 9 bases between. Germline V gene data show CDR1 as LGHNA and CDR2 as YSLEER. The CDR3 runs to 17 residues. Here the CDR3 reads CASSQDGPSSGANVLTF. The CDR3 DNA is TGCGCCAGCAGCCAAGATGGGCCCAGCTCTGGGGCCAACGTCCTGACTTTC.

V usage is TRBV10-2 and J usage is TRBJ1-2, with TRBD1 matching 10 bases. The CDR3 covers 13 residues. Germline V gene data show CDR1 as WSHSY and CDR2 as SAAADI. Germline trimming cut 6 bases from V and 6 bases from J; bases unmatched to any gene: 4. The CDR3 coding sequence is TGCGCCAGCAGGCAGGGACAGGGGAATGGCTACACCTTC. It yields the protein CASRQGQGNGYTF.

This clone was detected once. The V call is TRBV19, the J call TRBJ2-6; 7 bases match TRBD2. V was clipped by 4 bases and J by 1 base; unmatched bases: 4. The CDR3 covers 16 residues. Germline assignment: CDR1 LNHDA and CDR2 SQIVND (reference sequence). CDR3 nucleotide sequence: TGTGCCAGTAGTAGGCGGGGAGGGTCTGGGGCCAACGTCCTGACTTTC. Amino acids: CASSRRGGSGANVLTF.

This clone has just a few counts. The CDR3 region is CASSLTQGERSSPLHF. The CDR3 DNA reads TGTGCCAGCAGTTTAACCCAGGGCGAAAGGAGTTCACCCCTCCACTTT. The chain uses TRBV28 and TRBJ1-6, with D perhaps matching TRBD1 (5 bases). V dropped 2 bases and J dropped 9 bases, with 17 bases sitting between them. There are 16 residues in the CDR3. Germline CDR1 and CDR2: MDHEN and SYDVKM.

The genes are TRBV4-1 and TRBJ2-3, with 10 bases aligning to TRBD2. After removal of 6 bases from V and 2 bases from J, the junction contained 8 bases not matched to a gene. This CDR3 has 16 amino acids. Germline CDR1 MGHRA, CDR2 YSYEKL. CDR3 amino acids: CASRNSSGRDTDTQYF. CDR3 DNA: TGCGCCAGCAGGAACTCGAGCGGGAGGGACACAGATACGCAGTATTTT.

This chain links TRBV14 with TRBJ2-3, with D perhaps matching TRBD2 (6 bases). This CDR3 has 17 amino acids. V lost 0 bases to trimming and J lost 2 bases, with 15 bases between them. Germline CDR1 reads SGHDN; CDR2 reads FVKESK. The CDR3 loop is CASSQDWQRVDTDTQYF. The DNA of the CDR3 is TGTGCCAGCAGCCAAGATTGGCAGCGGGTAGACACAGATACGCAGTATTTT.

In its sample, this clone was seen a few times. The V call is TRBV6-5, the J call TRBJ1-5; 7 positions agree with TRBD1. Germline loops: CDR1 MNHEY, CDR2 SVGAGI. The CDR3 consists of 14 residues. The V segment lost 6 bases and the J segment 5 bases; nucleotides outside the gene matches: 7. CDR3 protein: CASRPGQLDQPQHF. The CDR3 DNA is TGTGCCAGCAGACCGGGACAGCTTGATCAGCCCCAGCATTTT.

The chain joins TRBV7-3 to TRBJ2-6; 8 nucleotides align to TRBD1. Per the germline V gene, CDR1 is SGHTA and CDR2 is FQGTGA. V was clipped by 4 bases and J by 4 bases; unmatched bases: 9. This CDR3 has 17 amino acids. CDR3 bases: TGTGCCAGCAGCTCGGGACAGGACGATTCAGGGGCCAACGTCCTGACTTTC. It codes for CASSSGQDDSGANVLTF.

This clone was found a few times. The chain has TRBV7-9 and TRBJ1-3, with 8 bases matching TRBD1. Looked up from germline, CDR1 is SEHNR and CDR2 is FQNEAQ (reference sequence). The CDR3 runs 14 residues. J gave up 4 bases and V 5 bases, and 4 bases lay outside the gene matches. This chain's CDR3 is CASSPGTGGNTIYF. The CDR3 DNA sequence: TGTGCCAGCAGCCCCGGGACAGGCGGAAACACCATATATTTT.

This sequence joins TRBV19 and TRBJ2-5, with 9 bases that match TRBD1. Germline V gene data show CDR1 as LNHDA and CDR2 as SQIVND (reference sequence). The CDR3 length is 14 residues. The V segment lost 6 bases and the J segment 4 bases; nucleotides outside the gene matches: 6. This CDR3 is CASRETGGAETQYF. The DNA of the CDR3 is TGTGCCAGTAGGGAAACAGGGGGCGCAGAGACCCAGTACTTC.

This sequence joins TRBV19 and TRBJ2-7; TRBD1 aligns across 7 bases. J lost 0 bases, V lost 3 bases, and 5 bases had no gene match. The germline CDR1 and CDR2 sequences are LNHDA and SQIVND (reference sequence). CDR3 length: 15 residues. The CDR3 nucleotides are TGTGCCAGTAGTATCCCAGGGGGACCCTCCTACGAGCAGTACTTC. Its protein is CASSIPGGPSYEQYF.

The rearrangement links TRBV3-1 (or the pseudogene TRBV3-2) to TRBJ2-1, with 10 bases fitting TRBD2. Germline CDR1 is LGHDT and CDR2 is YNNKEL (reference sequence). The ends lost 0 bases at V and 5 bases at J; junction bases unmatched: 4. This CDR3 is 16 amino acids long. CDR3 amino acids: CASSQEGTSAHNEQFF. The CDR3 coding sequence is TGTGCCAGCAGCCAAGAAGGGACTAGCGCCCACAATGAGCAGTTCTTC.

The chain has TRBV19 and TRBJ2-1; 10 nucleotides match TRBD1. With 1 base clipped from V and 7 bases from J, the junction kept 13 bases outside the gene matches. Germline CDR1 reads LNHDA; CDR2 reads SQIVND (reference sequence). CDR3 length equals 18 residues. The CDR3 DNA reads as TGTGCCAGTAGTATAGCAAGGAGGGGGGACAGGGGTGGTAATGAGCAGTTCTTC. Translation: CASSIARRGDRGGNEQFF.

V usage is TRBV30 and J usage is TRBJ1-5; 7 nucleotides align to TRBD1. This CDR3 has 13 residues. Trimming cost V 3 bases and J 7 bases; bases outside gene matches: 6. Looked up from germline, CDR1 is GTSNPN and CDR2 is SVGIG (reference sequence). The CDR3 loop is CAWSRQGGQPQHF. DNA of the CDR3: TGTGCCTGGAGCCGACAGGGCGGCCAGCCCCAGCATTTT.

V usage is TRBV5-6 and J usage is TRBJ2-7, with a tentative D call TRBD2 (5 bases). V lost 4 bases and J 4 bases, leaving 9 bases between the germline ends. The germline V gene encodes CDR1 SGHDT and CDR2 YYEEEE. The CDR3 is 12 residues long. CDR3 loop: CASSEGGYEQYF. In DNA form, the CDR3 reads TGTGCCAGCAGCGAGGGCGGGTACGAGCAGTACTTC.

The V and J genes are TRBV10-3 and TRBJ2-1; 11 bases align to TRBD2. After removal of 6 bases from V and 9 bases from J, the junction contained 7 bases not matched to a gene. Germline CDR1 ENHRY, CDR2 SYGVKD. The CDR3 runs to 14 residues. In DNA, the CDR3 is TGTGCCATCAGGCAGACTAGCGGGAAGGGTGAGCAGTTCTTC. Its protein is CAIRQTSGKGEQFF.

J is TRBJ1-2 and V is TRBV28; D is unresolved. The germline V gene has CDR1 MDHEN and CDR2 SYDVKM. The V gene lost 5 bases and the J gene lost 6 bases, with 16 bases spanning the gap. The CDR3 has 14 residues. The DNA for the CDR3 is TGTGCCAGCAGTCCGCGGCTCAAACGGGATGGCTACACCTTC. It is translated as CASSPRLKRDGYTF.

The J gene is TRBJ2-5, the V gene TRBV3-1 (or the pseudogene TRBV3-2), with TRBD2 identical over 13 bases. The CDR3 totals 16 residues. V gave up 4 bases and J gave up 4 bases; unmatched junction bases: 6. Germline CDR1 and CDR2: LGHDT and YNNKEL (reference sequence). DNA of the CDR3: TGTGCCAGCAGCCGTGGACTAGCGGGAGTAGGAGAGACCCAGTACTTC. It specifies CASSRGLAGVGETQYF.

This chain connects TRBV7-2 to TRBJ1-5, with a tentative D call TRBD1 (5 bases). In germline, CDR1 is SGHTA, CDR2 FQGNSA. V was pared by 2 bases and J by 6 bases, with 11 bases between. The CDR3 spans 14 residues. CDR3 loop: CASSLMGGGQPQHF. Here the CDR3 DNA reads TGTGCCAGCAGCTTAATGGGGGGAGGTCAGCCCCAGCATTTT.

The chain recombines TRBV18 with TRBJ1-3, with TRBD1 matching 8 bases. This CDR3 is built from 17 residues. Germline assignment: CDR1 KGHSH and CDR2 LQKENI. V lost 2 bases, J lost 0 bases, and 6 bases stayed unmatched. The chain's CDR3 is CASSPMGQASSGNTIYF. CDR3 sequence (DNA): TGTGCCAGCTCACCAATGGGACAGGCGAGCTCTGGAAACACCATATATTTT.

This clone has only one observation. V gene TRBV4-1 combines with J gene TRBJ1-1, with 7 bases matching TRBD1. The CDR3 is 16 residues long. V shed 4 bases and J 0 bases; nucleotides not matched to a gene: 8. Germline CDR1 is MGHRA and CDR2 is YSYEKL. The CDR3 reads CASSPYRGEMNTEAFF. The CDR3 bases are TGCGCCAGCAGCCCCTACAGGGGTGAGATGAACACTGAAGCTTTCTTT.

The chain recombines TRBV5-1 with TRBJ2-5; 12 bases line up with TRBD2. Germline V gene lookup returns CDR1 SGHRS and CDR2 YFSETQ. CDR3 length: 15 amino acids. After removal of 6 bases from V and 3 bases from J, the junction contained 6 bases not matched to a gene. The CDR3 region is CASIPSGRAEETQYF. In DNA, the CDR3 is TGCGCCAGCATTCCTAGCGGGAGGGCCGAAGAGACCCAGTACTTC.

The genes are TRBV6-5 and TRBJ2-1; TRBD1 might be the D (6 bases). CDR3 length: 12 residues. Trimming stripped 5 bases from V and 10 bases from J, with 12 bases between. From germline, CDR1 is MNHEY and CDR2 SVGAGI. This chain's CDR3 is CASSLPGTEQFF. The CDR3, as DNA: TGTGCCAGCAGTCTCCCGGGGACAGAGCAGTTCTTC.